One sample yielded the 32 T cell receptor beta chains listed below, sequenced in a study of cytotoxic CD8 clonotypes in ibrutinib-treated CLL. TCRdb's copy holds only in-frame clones and misses some; the assay was immunoSEQ multiplex PCR. The table lists approximately 280,000 clones, roughly 76% of them singletons. The input for sequencing was PBMCs, taken at disease progression, from a patient treated with ibrutinib. Receptor source: a human donor with chronic lymphocytic leukemia.

V gene TRBV10-1 combines with J gene TRBJ2-1, with D possibly being TRBD2 (7 bases). Germline CDR1 is WNHNN and CDR2 is SYGVQD (reference sequence). The CDR3 consists of 15 residues. The ends were cut back, 0 bases at V and 6 bases at J, with 12 bases in the middle. DNA for the CDR3: TGCGCCAGCAGTGAGTCGGGGGGGGCGGGCAATGAGCAGTTCTTC. This sequence encodes CASSESGGAGNEQFF.

The chain is built from TRBV14 and TRBJ2-1, with 9 nucleotides matching TRBD1. The V segment lost 2 bases and the J segment 6 bases; nucleotides outside the gene matches: 23. The CDR3 spans 21 residues. Germline assignment: CDR1 SGHDN and CDR2 FVKESK. The CDR3 DNA reads TGTGCCAGCAGCCAAAAGTTGGACAGGGGCACATACGGGAGTCGAATCAATGAGCAGTTCTTC. Residues: CASSQKLDRGTYGSRINEQFF.

The rearrangement joins TRBV29-1 to TRBJ1-4, with 10 bases that match TRBD1. Unmatched junction bases numbered 8, after V lost 4 bases and J lost 0 bases. Germline V gives CDR1 SQVTM, CDR2 ANQGSEA. The CDR3 sequence is 17 residues long. CDR3 sequence: CSVGGDRGEATNEKLFF. CDR3 bases: TGCAGCGTTGGCGGGGACAGGGGTGAAGCAACTAATGAAAAACTGTTTTTT.

The V call is TRBV29-1, the J call TRBJ1-2; D is possibly TRBD1 (5 bases). This CDR3 has 12 amino acids. Trimming pared 7 bases from V and 4 bases from J, leaving 13 bases between. The germline V gene encodes CDR1 SQVTM and CDR2 ANQGSEA. CDR3 coding DNA: TGCAGCGCCGGTGACAGCTTCTATGGCTACACCTTC. It codes for CSAGDSFYGYTF.

V is TRBV19 and J is TRBJ2-2; the D is unclear. The V and J ends lost 6 bases and 7 bases respectively, with 12 bases between them. Germline lookup yields CDR1 LNHDA and CDR2 SQIVND (reference sequence). The CDR3 spans 13 residues. DNA for the CDR3: TGTGCCAGTAGCCCGACCCGGCTCGGGGAGCTGTTTTTT. Its protein product is CASSPTRLGELFF.

This clone was observed a single time. The CDR3, as DNA: TGTGCCAGCTCATCGACTAGACTGTACCAAGAGACCCAGTACTTC. It codes for CASSSTRLYQETQYF. The V call is TRBV18, the J call TRBJ2-5, with D tentatively TRBD2 (6 bases). The CDR3 sequence is 15 residues long. Germline V gene data show CDR1 as KGHSH and CDR2 as LQKENI. The V gene lost 5 bases and the J gene lost 0 bases, with 13 bases spanning the gap.

V usage is TRBV28 and J usage is TRBJ2-5; 13 bases align to TRBD2. CDR3 length: 17 residues. The ends lost 7 bases at V and 5 bases at J; junction bases unmatched: 13. Germline assignment: CDR1 MDHEN and CDR2 SYDVKM. CDR3 sequence (DNA): TGTGCCAGCAATATACACACTAGCGGGAGGGCCGGGGAGACCCAGTACTTC. It specifies CASNIHTSGRAGETQYF. The full variable domain, completed using reference TRBV28 and TRBJ2-5, is DVKVTQSSRYLVKRTGEKVFLECVQDMDHENMFWYRQDPGLGLRLIYFSYDVKMKEKGDIPEGYSVSREKKERFSLILESASTNQTSMYLCASNIHTSGRAGETQYFGPGTRLLVL.

The rearrangement uses TRBV6-5 and TRBJ2-1, with 7 bases that match TRBD1. CDR1 and CDR2 from the germline V gene are MNHEY and SVGAGI. There are 11 residues in the CDR3. Trimming at V came to 4 bases and at J to 9 bases, leaving 0 bases not matched to a gene. As DNA, the CDR3 is TGTGCCAGCAGTTGGGACAGTGAGCAGTTCTTC. Encoded protein: CASSWDSEQFF.

The genes are TRBV14 and TRBJ1-1; D is uncertain. The V gene lost 2 bases and the J gene lost 7 bases, with 5 bases spanning the gap. The CDR3 spans 11 residues. Germline V gives CDR1 SGHDN, CDR2 FVKESK. CDR3 protein: CASSQTREAFF. The CDR3 DNA reads as TGTGCCAGCAGCCAAACCCGTGAAGCTTTCTTT.

V is TRBV27 and J is TRBJ1-2; tentative D call: TRBD1 (5 bases). V dropped 6 bases and J dropped 5 bases, with 19 bases sitting between them. This CDR3 comprises 15 residues. Germline CDR1 MNHEY, CDR2 SMNVEV (reference sequence). CDR3 DNA: TGTGCCAGCAGCCCCCGGGCAGGGTCACCTTATGGCTACACCTTC. Translating gives CASSPRAGSPYGYTF.

The chain uses TRBV6-5 and TRBJ1-2, with no clear D. Germline V gives CDR1 MNHEY, CDR2 SVGAGI. Trimming cost V 2 bases and J 4 bases, with 14 bases left between them. The CDR3 has 15 residues. CDR3 sequence (DNA): TGTGCCAGCAGTTACAATTCGGTTTTGGGCTATGGCTACACCTTC. Translated, it gives CASSYNSVLGYGYTF.

This chain joins TRBV11-2 and TRBJ2-1; 10 positions match TRBD2. The germline V gene encodes CDR1 SGHAT and CDR2 FQNNGV. The length of the CDR3 is 15 residues. V dropped 4 bases and J dropped 8; count of bases not matched to a gene: 8. The CDR3 coding sequence is TGTGCCAGCAGCTCACTAGCGGGGCGCATCGATGAGCAGTTCTTC. Translating gives CASSSLAGRIDEQFF. Supplemented by reference TRBV11-2 and TRBJ2-1, the full variable domain reads EAGVAQSPRYKIIEKRQSVAFWCNPISGHATLYWYQQILGQGPKLLIQFQNNGVVDDSQLPKDRFSAERLKGVDSTLKIQPAKLEDSAVYLCASSSLAGRIDEQFFGPGTRLTVL.

This clone was found a few times. J is TRBJ1-1 and V is TRBV5-1; 9 bases map to TRBD1. CDR1 and CDR2 (germline): SGHRS, YFSETQ. The V and J ends lost 4 bases and 2 bases, in that order; junction bases with no gene match: 6. This CDR3 spans 15 amino acids. The CDR3 spells CASSSPTGGNTEAFF. The CDR3 DNA follows: TGCGCCAGCAGCAGCCCGACAGGGGGTAACACTGAAGCTTTCTTT.

The V gene is TRBV5-6, the J gene TRBJ2-1, with 10 bases lining up with TRBD2. Germline values: CDR1 SGHDT, CDR2 YYEEEE. Trimming removed 1 base from V and 5 bases from J; junction bases left unmatched: 9. This CDR3 region has 17 residues. CDR3 sequence (DNA): TGTGCCAGCAGCTTGATTCGGTGGCTAGCGGGAGACAATGAGCAGTTCTTC. This encodes CASSLIRWLAGDNEQFF. The whole variable domain, filled in from reference TRBV5-6 and TRBJ2-1, reads DAGVTQSPTHLIKTRGQQVTLRCSPKSGHDTVSWYQQALGQGPQFIFQYYEEEERQRGNFPDRFSGHQFPNYSSELNVNALLLGDSALYLCASSLIRWLAGDNEQFFGPGTRLTVL.

The V and J genes are TRBV10-2 and TRBJ2-7, with TRBD1 identical over 10 bases. The germline V gene has CDR1 WSHSY and CDR2 SAAADI. V trimming: 5 bases; J trimming: 3 bases; junction bases outside the gene matches: 10. CDR3 size: 16 residues. As DNA, the CDR3 is TGCGCCAGCAGTACCCTAGGGACAGGGGACGTCTACGAGCAGTACTTC. Protein: CASSTLGTGDVYEQYF.

The rearrangement joins TRBV28 to TRBJ2-7; TRBD1 matches 9 bases. J was trimmed by 3 bases and V by 7 bases; bases with no gene match: 10. Germline CDR1 reads MDHEN; CDR2 reads SYDVKM. CDR3 length: 15 amino acids. In nucleotides, the CDR3 is TGTGCCAGCACCCCTGAGGGACAGGGTAACTACGAGCAGTACTTC. It yields the protein CASTPEGQGNYEQYF.

Comment on this clone: The same CDR3 is also encoded by other DNA sequences in this sample. The rearrangement joins TRBV5-1 to TRBJ2-7, with TRBD1 matching 10 bases. The trim removed 4 bases at V and 3 bases at J, leaving 4 bases unmatched. The CDR3 is 14 residues long. Germline V gene sequence: CDR1 SGHRS, CDR2 YFSETQ. As DNA, the CDR3 is TGCGCCAGCAGCCCGCGGACAGGGGGCTACGAGCAGTACTTC. Its translation is CASSPRTGGYEQYF.

The chain employs TRBV5-1 and TRBJ2-7; TRBD1 matches at 10 bases. V was pared by 0 bases and J by 6 bases, with 9 bases of the junction left unmatched. The germline V gene encodes CDR1 SGHRS and CDR2 YFSETQ. The CDR3 has 16 residues. The CDR3 region is CASSLDRDRGVFEQYF. CDR3 in DNA: TGCGCCAGCAGCTTGGATAGGGACAGGGGCGTGTTCGAGCAGTACTTC.

V is TRBV6-1 and J is TRBJ2-3, with D possibly being TRBD1 (6 bases). The germline gives CDR1 MNHNS, CDR2 SASEGT. The CDR3 has 11 amino acids. V was clipped by 7 bases and J by 8 bases, with 10 bases between them. Written as DNA, the CDR3 is TGTGCCAGCACCCGACAGGTTACGCAGTATTTT. It translates to CASTRQVTQYF.

The chain carries TRBV5-6 and TRBJ2-7; D may be TRBD1 (6 bases). The V gene lost 2 bases and the J gene lost 3 bases, with 15 bases spanning the gap. Germline values: CDR1 SGHDT, CDR2 YYEEEE. CDR3 size: 15 residues. CDR3 in amino acids: CASSFYQTGLYEQYF. The CDR3, as DNA: TGTGCCAGCAGCTTCTACCAGACAGGCCTCTACGAGCAGTACTTC.

This chain uses TRBV5-4 with TRBJ2-3; D is possibly TRBD1 (6 bases). The CDR3 covers 15 residues. With 4 bases removed from V and 1 base from J, the gap between germline ends came to 13 bases. The germline V gene has CDR1 SGHNT and CDR2 YYREEE (reference sequence). The CDR3 spells CASSPTGTRTDTQYF. In DNA, the CDR3 is TGTGCCAGCAGCCCAACAGGGACCCGCACAGATACGCAGTATTTT.

The CDR3 is CASSDGRLTGGPYQETQYF. CDR3 DNA: TGTGCCAGCAGCGACGGGAGGCTAACGGGGGGCCCGTACCAAGAGACCCAGTACTTC. This sequence joins TRBV2 and TRBJ2-5, with D possibly being TRBD2 (7 bases). Trimming took off 6 bases at V and 0 bases at J, with 26 bases between the two ends. This CDR3 has 19 amino acids. The germline V gene encodes CDR1 SNHLY and CDR2 FYNNEI.

This sequence joins TRBV29-1 and TRBJ1-4, with 10 bases matching TRBD1. Germline assignment: CDR1 SQVTM and CDR2 ANQGSEA. Trimming cost V 4 bases and J 5 bases; bases outside gene matches: 1. CDR3 length equals 13 residues. The DNA of the CDR3 is TGCAGCGTTGTGGGACAGGGGAATGAAAAACTGTTTTTT. Its protein product is CSVVGQGNEKLFF.

This clone was seen a few times. The rearrangement links TRBV29-1 to TRBJ2-7, with 10 bases that match TRBD1. The germline gives CDR1 SQVTM, CDR2 ANQGSEA. After removal of 6 bases from V and 4 bases from J, the junction contained 9 bases not matched to a gene. The length of the CDR3 is 14 residues. The CDR3 bases are TGCAGCGTGGGGGACAGGGGAGGGAGGTACGAGCAGTACTTC. Translated: CSVGDRGGRYEQYF.

V and J are TRBV9 and TRBJ2-2, with 8 bases that match TRBD2. This CDR3 spans 15 amino acids. V was pared by 3 bases and J by 4 bases, with 5 bases of the junction left unmatched. The germline V gene has CDR1 SGDLS and CDR2 YYNGEE. The CDR3 nucleotides read TGTGCCAGCAGCGAGTTAGCGGGAATCACCGGGGAGCTGTTTTTT. Translating gives CASSELAGITGELFF. Full variable domain (missing parts from reference TRBV9 and TRBJ2-2): DSGVTQTPKHLITATGQRVTLRCSPRSGDLSVYWYQQSLDQGLQFLIQYYNGEERAKGNILERFSAQQFPDLHSELNLSSLELGDSALYFCASSELAGITGELFFGEGSRLTVL.

This clone was seen a handful of times. The chain combines TRBV19 with TRBJ2-7, with D perhaps matching TRBD2 (6 bases). This CDR3 region has 12 residues. Looked up from germline, CDR1 is LNHDA and CDR2 is SQIVND (reference sequence). V lost 3 bases and J 4 bases, leaving 7 bases between the germline ends. This CDR3 reads CASSIGRYEQYF. As DNA, the CDR3 is TGTGCCAGTAGTATCGGGAGATACGAGCAGTACTTC.

The gene calls are TRBV4-3 and TRBJ2-3; TRBD2 agrees at 9 bases. Germline V gene data show CDR1 as LGHNA and CDR2 as YSLEER. The J segment lost 4 bases and the V segment lost 0 bases, leaving 8 bases of the junction unmatched. This CDR3 region has 17 residues. CDR3 sequence reads: CASSQDTGSGRADTQYF. DNA of the CDR3: TGCGCCAGCAGCCAAGACACGGGTAGCGGGAGAGCAGATACGCAGTATTTT.

The V gene is TRBV4-1, the J gene TRBJ1-4; D might be TRBD1 (5 bases). This CDR3 region has 16 residues. Germline CDR1 and CDR2: MGHRA and YSYEKL. With 3 bases removed from V and 8 bases from J, the gap between germline ends came to 19 bases. The CDR3 DNA reads as TGCGCCAGCAGCCATCGTAAAGGGGAAATGGGGGAAAAACTGTTTTTT. This sequence encodes CASSHRKGEMGEKLFF.

This clone occurred a few times. The chain employs TRBV9 and TRBJ2-2; possible D gene TRBD2, 7 bases. Germline CDR1 reads SGDLS; CDR2 reads YYNGEE. The CDR3 is 16 residues long. Trimming left V 4 bases short and J 1 base short, with 14 bases between. The CDR3 sequence: CASSPTGGLNTGELFF. The CDR3 nucleotides are TGTGCCAGCAGCCCGACGGGGGGCTTGAACACCGGGGAGCTGTTTTTT.

This clone was picked up a small number of times. This sequence joins TRBV11-3 and TRBJ2-2, with 12 bases aligning to TRBD2. J was trimmed by 0 bases and V by 5 bases; bases with no gene match: 7. Germline-derived CDR1 and CDR2 are SGHNT and YENEEA. The CDR3 loop spans 18 amino acids. The CDR3 sequence: CASSPSTSGGANTGELFF. The CDR3 DNA is TGTGCCAGCAGCCCCTCGACTAGCGGGGGCGCGAACACCGGGGAGCTGTTTTTT.

This chain joins TRBV5-1 and TRBJ1-2; 9 positions match TRBD1. The CDR3 spans 14 residues. After removal of 3 bases from V and 0 bases from J, the junction contained 0 bases not matched to a gene. In germline, CDR1 is SGHRS, CDR2 YFSETQ. The CDR3: CASSWDRANYGYTF. CDR3 sequence (DNA): TGCGCCAGCAGCTGGGACAGGGCTAACTATGGCTACACCTTC.

The J gene is TRBJ2-7, the V gene TRBV5-1, with D hard to call. Trimming pared 3 bases from V and 3 bases from J, leaving 4 bases between. This CDR3 contains 11 residues. Germline V gene sequence: CDR1 SGHRS, CDR2 YFSETQ. The DNA of the CDR3 is TGCGCCAGCAGCTATCTCTACGAGCAGTACTTC. It encodes CASSYLYEQYF.